The clone carrying this TCR beta chain came up a few times. V was clipped by 4 bases and J by 2 bases, with 8 bases between them. In germline, CDR1 is WNHNN, CDR2 SYGVQD (reference sequence). The CDR3 loop spans 14 amino acids. The record originates from a study of blood T cell repertoires in COVID-19. Study summary: Samples representing acute and convalescent COVID-19 were sourced from the United States, Italy and Spain.

Authors' processing steps: Nucleated cell number was recorded as an estimate derived from reference gene primer amplification. Generated by immunoSEQ multiplex PCR, the TCRdb table keeps only in-frame clones and is missing some. The DNA was the basis for D and trimming; V, J and clone size are from that table. The table includes roughly 69,000 clones, roughly 80% detected once. The gene calls are TRBV10-1 and TRBJ2-2; D is perhaps TRBD2 (6 bases). The sample consisted of peripheral blood. This TCR derives from a man in his sixties with COVID-19, enrolled during active disease. The CDR3 is CASSVGLNTGELFF. The CDR3 DNA reads as TGCGCCAGCAGTGTGGGACTCAACACCGGGGAGCTGTTTTTT.